In its sample, the clone carrying this T cell receptor beta chain was seen many times. Individual cDNA molecules each received unique molecular identifiers attached to them. TCRdb reprocessed the 5' RACE reads via MiXCR and lists one record per CDR3 protein. The sample has 65,000 to 70,000 distinct CDR3 sequences; roughly a tenth are singletons. The record originates from a study of early T cells in non-severe SARS-CoV-2 infection. As for the study in general: With bulk RNA from unsorted whole blood as input, sequencing yielded unpaired chains.

Sequenced input: whole blood. This sequence was found in an adult who was a healthcare worker with PCR-confirmed SARS-CoV-2 infection or an uninfected control (not recorded which).

The CDR3 nucleotides read TGTGCCAGCTCACCCCAGGGGGCTCAGGGGTCAGATACGCAGTATTTT. Its protein is CASSPQGAQGSDTQYF. The V call is TRBV18, the J call TRBJ2-3; 8 bases are shared with TRBD1. The CDR3 has 16 amino acids. Looked up from germline, CDR1 is KGHSH and CDR2 is LQKENI. Losses at the gene ends were 3 bases for V and 4 bases for J; bases not matched to a gene: 9.